Below, 7 T cell receptor beta chains from the same sample are listed, as sequenced in a study of human T cells and chemical hapten exposure. TCRdb reprocessed the RACE reads via MiXCR and lists one record per CDR3 protein. This table holds roughly 380,000 distinct CDR3 sequences, approximately 4.4% found once. Time point reported: patch test 1, 2 weeks after DPC sensitization. Treatment: therapeutic diphenylcyclopropenone sensitization with weekly scalp DPC. Sample: whole blood, taken in connection with sensitization to the hapten diphenylcyclopropenone (DPC). These receptors were taken from a woman in her 50s with alopecia areata. Some clones in this sample may be carry-over from other donors' samples.

This clonotype was seen a few times. The V gene is TRBV6-5, the J gene TRBJ1-6; 8 bases fit TRBD1. Germline V gives CDR1 MNHEY, CDR2 SVGAGI. CDR3 length equals 16 residues. V gave up 2 bases and J gave up 9 bases; unmatched junction bases: 9. CDR3 residues: CASSYASADRVSPLHF. The CDR3 region has the DNA TGTGCCAGCAGTTACGCCTCCGCGGACAGGGTTTCACCCCTCCACTTT.

This clonotype showed up many times. This chain links TRBV6-2 or TRBV6-3 with TRBJ1-1; D may be TRBD1 (6 bases). V lost 2 bases to trimming and J lost 1 base, with 8 bases between them. The CDR3 sequence is 14 residues long. Germline lookup yields CDR1 MNHEY and CDR2 SVGEGT. The CDR3 region is CASSYGTKNTEAFF. The CDR3 bases are TGTGCCAGCAGTTACGGGACAAAGAACACTGAAGCTTTCTTT.

This chain joins TRBV5-7 and TRBJ2-6, with D maybe TRBD2 (7 bases). TRBV5-7 is noted as an ORF with a role that remains uncertain. V lost 3 bases, J lost 2 bases, and 21 bases lay in between. The CDR3 spans 19 residues. As DNA, the CDR3 is TGTGCCAGCAGCTGGGGGGGCAGCCAACTCATGGCTGGGGCCAACGTCCTGACTTTC. This gives the protein CASSWGGSQLMAGANVLTF.

V is TRBV12-3 or TRBV12-4 and J is TRBJ2-1, with 9 bases fitting TRBD2. The junction had 6 bases not matched to a gene; V was cut back by 5 bases and J by 10 bases. The CDR3 consists of 13 residues. The CDR3 spells CASSIRAGGEQFF. As DNA, the CDR3 is TGTGCCAGCAGTATCCGAGCGGGGGGAGAGCAGTTCTTC.

This clonotype appeared many times. The V call is TRBV5-8, the J call TRBJ1-5; D unclear. The V end was cut by 1 base, the J end by 0 bases, with 5 bases between. Germline loops: CDR1 SGHTS, CDR2 YDEGEE. The CDR3 totals 14 residues. The CDR3 here is CASSLHGSNQPQHF. CDR3 sequence (DNA): TGTGCCAGCAGCTTGCACGGTAGCAATCAGCCCCAGCATTTT. The entire variable domain, with the rest obtained from reference TRBV5-8 and TRBJ1-5, is as follows: EAGVTQSPTHLIKTRGQQATLRCSPISGHTSVYWYQQALGLGLQFLLWYDEGEERNRGNFPPRFSGRQFPNYSSELNVNALELEDSALYLCASSLHGSNQPQHFGDGTRLSIL.

The rearrangement joins TRBV7-9 to TRBJ2-2, with D perhaps matching TRBD2 (7 bases). The CDR3 consists of 15 residues. The germline V and J ends were trimmed by 5 bases and 3 bases, with 13 bases remaining between them. Germline CDR1 SEHNR, CDR2 FQNEAQ (reference sequence). The CDR3 region has the DNA TGTGCCAGCAGCCCTCAGGGGAGGGACACCGGGGAGCTGTTTTTT. Translation: CASSPQGRDTGELFF.

This clonotype occurred a few times. This chain joins TRBV19 and TRBJ2-3; D unclear. CDR3 size: 15 residues. Trimming cost V 1 base and J 1 base, with 9 bases left between them. In germline, CDR1 is LNHDA, CDR2 SQIVND (reference sequence). CDR3 sequence (DNA): TGTGCCAGTAGTATAGGGATAGGAGGCACAGATACGCAGTATTTT. Amino acids: CASSIGIGGTDTQYF.